The rows below give T cell receptor beta chains drawn from one sample of a study of cytomegalovirus exposure and HLA in healthy donors. Sequencing used immunoSEQ multiplex PCR; TCRdb keeps in-frame clones, though not all of them. The sample shows over 150,000 clones, about four fifths of them seen only once. Material for sequencing was PBMCs. The source of these receptors is a boy aged 2 to 9 in good health and CMV-seronegative. Each CDR3 is given with its conserved first and last residue.

length: 16; J: TRBJ2-5; V: TRBV7-9; CDR3: CASSVGTLRSEETQYF
length: 16; J: TRBJ2-3; V: TRBV6-6; CDR3: CASSLTAGFRYYTQYF
length: 16; J: TRBJ1-1; V: TRBV7-6; CDR3: CASSSIPGQGNTEAFF
length: 14; J: TRBJ1-5; V: TRBV5-8; CDR3: CASSYDRAQAPQHF
length: 14; J: TRBJ2-7; V: TRBV7-9; CDR3: CASSQGGRDYEQYF
length: 14; J: TRBJ2-2; V: TRBV10-3; CDR3: CAISARGEGGELFF
length: 14; J: TRBJ2-3; V: TRBV2; CDR3: CATAGFLGTDTQYF
length: 19; J: TRBJ2-6; V: TRBV4-3; CDR3: CASSQEPGLAGLRANVLTF
length: 14; J: TRBJ2-4; V: TRBV27; CDR3: CASSRTGVGNIQYF
length: 15; J: TRBJ1-2; V: TRBV6-5; CDR3: CASSYRRGGFYGYTF
length: 11; J: TRBJ1-1; V: TRBV5-4; CDR3: CASSLENEAFF
length: 17; J: TRBJ1-2; V: TRBV4-2; CDR3: CASSQRTGNKANYGYTF
length: 11; J: TRBJ1-1; V: TRBV6-6; CDR3: CASNADTEAFF
length: 14; J: TRBJ2-5; V: TRBV7-6; CDR3: CASSQGGFQETQYF
length: 15; J: TRBJ2-7; V: TRBV18; CDR3: CASSPQGASSYEQYF
length: 19; J: TRBJ2-5; V: TRBV4-2; CDR3: CASSPDRMTSGASRRTQYF
length: 14; J: TRBJ2-7; V: TRBV6-5; CDR3: CASSYQGQSYEQYF
length: 15; J: TRBJ1-1; V: TRBV4-3; CDR3: CASSLLGGRSSEAFF
length: 15; J: TRBJ2-5; V: TRBV6-5; CDR3: CASSYSQGRGETQYF
length: 14; J: TRBJ1-1; V: TRBV7-2; CDR3: CASSPRTIGTEAFF
length: 15; J: TRBJ2-5; V: TRBV5-1; CDR3: CASSRWMTGQETQYF
length: 14; J: TRBJ1-1; V: TRBV7-9; CDR3: CASSMRQGNTEAFF